These T cell receptor beta chains were read from a single sample in a study of blood T cell repertoires in COVID-19. Clones were read by immunoSEQ multiplex PCR, and TCRdb kept only the in-frame ones, dropping some. The sample carries approximately 190,000 clones, around 84% recorded once. The sequenced sample consisted of peripheral blood. The receptor source for this set is a man aged 25-45 years with active or convalescent COVID-19. Both conserved end residues are part of each CDR3. A D gene is named only where the DNA matches it firmly. Size tells how often a clone was seen (once, few, many) or the class of an expanded clone, and some rows leave it out.

length,V,J,size,D,DNA,CDR3
18,TRBV19,TRBJ1-5,.,TRBD1,TGTGCCAGTAGTATTCTGGGGACAGGTCATATAGCAAATCAGCCCCAGCATTTT,CASSILGTGHIANQPQHF
15,TRBV5-1,TRBJ2-7,.,.,TGCGCCAGCAGCTTGATTCAGGGCGTCGGTTACGAGCAGTACTTC,CASSLIQGVGYEQYF
11,TRBV11-3,TRBJ2-7,.,.,TGTGCCAGCAGCTTGGGGCGGGAGCAGTACTTC,CASSLGREQYF
16,TRBV7-9,TRBJ2-1,.,TRBD2,TGTGCCAGCAGCTCAACTAGCGGGGCGTCCTACAATGAGCAGTTCTTC,CASSSTSGASYNEQFF
14,TRBV27,TRBJ2-7,once,TRBD1,TGTGCCAGCAGTTTAACCCTGACAGGGCTCGAGCAGTACTTC,CASSLTLTGLEQYF
16,TRBV5-1,TRBJ1-1,.,.,TGCGCCAGCAGCTTGGACGCTCTAACTAGGGCCACTGAAGCTTTCTTT,CASSLDALTRATEAFF
18,TRBV25-1,TRBJ1-5,.,.,TGTGCCAGCAGTGAGGTCCCGGGACTCAAGAGGGGCAATCAGCCCCAGCATTTT,CASSEVPGLKRGNQPQHF
14,TRBV5-1,TRBJ2-5,.,TRBD1,TGCGCCAGCAGCTTGGAAGACAGGGGAGAGACCCAGTACTTC,CASSLEDRGETQYF
14,TRBV2,TRBJ2-4,once,TRBD2,TGTGCCAGCAGCACCCGGTGGGGGGGGGACATTCAGTACTTC,CASSTRWGGDIQYF
16,TRBV27,TRBJ2-6,.,.,TGTGCCAGCAGTTTTGGTGGGGCCTCTGGGGCCAACGTCCTGACTTTC,CASSFGGASGANVLTF
14,TRBV14,TRBJ2-5,.,.,TGTGCCAGCAGCCAAGATCGGCCGGAGGAGACCCAGTACTTC,CASSQDRPEETQYF
14,TRBV3-1/TRBV3-2,TRBJ2-7,many,.,TGTGCCAGCAGCCTCCGTATAGGAGGCCACGAGCAGTACTTC,CASSLRIGGHEQYF
14,TRBV2,TRBJ1-4,.,TRBD1,TGTGCCAGCAACCCGACAGGGGGGAATGAAAAACTGTTTTTT,CASNPTGGNEKLFF
15,TRBV3-1/TRBV3-2,TRBJ2-1,.,TRBD2,TGTGCCAGCAGCCAGGATAGCGGGGGTTACAATGAGCAGTTCTTC,CASSQDSGGYNEQFF
14,TRBV2,TRBJ1-5,.,TRBD1,TGTGCCAGCAGTTCAGGGGGCACAGGACAGCCCCAGCATTTT,CASSSGGTGQPQHF
15,TRBV19,TRBJ2-7,.,.,TGTGCCAGTAGTATAGCCGGACAGAACCCTTACGAGCAGTACTTC,CASSIAGQNPYEQYF
17,TRBV4-1,TRBJ1-1,.,.,TGCGCCAGCAGCCAAGCTTACATGACAGGATTGAACACTGAAGCTTTCTTT,CASSQAYMTGLNTEAFF
15,TRBV6-5,TRBJ1-5,.,.,TGTGCCAGCAGCCAGGGGCACTTTAGCAATCAGCCCCAGCATTTT,CASSQGHFSNQPQHF
21,TRBV4-1,TRBJ2-4,.,TRBD2,TGCGCCAGCAGCTCCATCCTGAGGGGACTAGCGGGGGGGAAAACCAAAAACATTCAGTACTTC,CASSSILRGLAGGKTKNIQYF
17,TRBV4-3,TRBJ2-1,few,TRBD2,TGCGCCAGCAGCCAAGACCCAGCGGGAGGGCCAGGCAATGAGCAGTTCTTC,CASSQDPAGGPGNEQFF
12,TRBV7-9,TRBJ2-1,.,.,TGTGCCAGCAGCTTCCCGAGGGATGAGCAGTTCTTC,CASSFPRDEQFF
11,TRBV12-3/TRBV12-4,TRBJ1-2,.,TRBD1,TGTGCCACCACGGACAGGAGGGGCTACACCTTC,CATTDRRGYTF
14,TRBV5-6,TRBJ1-2,.,TRBD1,TGTGCCAGCAGCTCAAGTACAGGGGACTATGGCTACACCTTC,CASSSSTGDYGYTF
15,TRBV28,TRBJ1-4,.,.,TGTGCCAGCAGTTCACAGGGAGGGACTAATGAAAAACTGTTTTTT,CASSSQGGTNEKLFF
14,TRBV6-2/TRBV6-3,TRBJ2-3,few,.,TGTGCCAGCAGTCTACTAGGTTCAAGCATCACGCAGTATTTT,CASSLLGSSITQYF
18,TRBV4-2,TRBJ2-2,.,TRBD2,TGTGCCAGCAGCCCCCGGACTAGCGGGGGGGCCAGGACCGGGGAGCTGTTTTTT,CASSPRTSGGARTGELFF
18,TRBV5-1,TRBJ2-3,.,TRBD2,TGCGCCAGCAGCTTGGCCCAACGCGGGAGCCTTTCCACAGATACGCAGTATTTT,CASSLAQRGSLSTDTQYF
14,TRBV15,TRBJ1-1,.,.,TGTGCCACCAGCAGAGATCGACGGAGCACTGAAGCTTTCTTT,CATSRDRRSTEAFF
14,TRBV5-1,TRBJ1-1,few,.,TGCGCCAGCAGCATGACATCTCTGAACACTGAAGCTTTCTTT,CASSMTSLNTEAFF
15,TRBV6-4,TRBJ1-2,.,.,TGTGCCAGCAGTGATTCAGGGGCCCCCAACTATGGCTACACCTTC,CASSDSGAPNYGYTF
15,TRBV7-9,TRBJ2-1,.,.,TGTGCCAGCAGCTCCTTAAGACAGGTGGGCAATGAGCAGTTCTTC,CASSSLRQVGNEQFF
17,TRBV19,TRBJ1-5,.,.,TGTGCCAGTCAAGTAGGCAGTCACGGGTTTAGCAATCAGCCCCAGCATTTT,CASQVGSHGFSNQPQHF
13,TRBV6-5,TRBJ2-3,.,TRBD2,TGTGCGGGGGGGACTAGATTAACAGATACGCAGTATTTT,CAGGTRLTDTQYF
14,TRBV19,TRBJ2-3,once,.,TGTGCCAGTAGTATGGCGGGCAACACAGATACGCAGTATTTT,CASSMAGNTDTQYF
11,TRBV6-2/TRBV6-3,TRBJ2-3,.,.,TGTGCCAGCAGTTACCCGGATACGCAGTATTTT,CASSYPDTQYF
17,TRBV4-3,TRBJ2-4,.,.,TGCGCCAGCAGCCAAGAATCGGGGTTTGGGGCCAAAAACATTCAGTACTTC,CASSQESGFGAKNIQYF
15,TRBV4-1,TRBJ1-5,.,.,TGCGCCAGCAGCCAAGATTTCGCGGGCAATCAGCCCCAGCATTTT,CASSQDFAGNQPQHF
14,TRBV6-5,TRBJ1-4,.,.,TGTGCCAGCGGCAAGGAGGGATCAAATGAAAAACTGTTTTTT,CASGKEGSNEKLFF
14,TRBV28,TRBJ1-4,.,.,TGTGCCAGCAGTTTAGTGCAGGGAAATGAAAAACTGTTTTTT,CASSLVQGNEKLFF
14,TRBV5-1,TRBJ1-2,.,.,TGCGCCAGCAGCATGGACAGAAATAACTATGGCTACACCTTC,CASSMDRNNYGYTF
15,TRBV9,TRBJ2-3,.,.,TGTGCCAGCAGCGTAGAGGGAGGCAGCACAGATACGCAGTATTTT,CASSVEGGSTDTQYF
16,TRBV6-2/TRBV6-3,TRBJ2-1,many,TRBD2,TGTGCCAGCAGTTACTCCAGCGGGGTGACCTACAATGAGCAGTTCTTC,CASSYSSGVTYNEQFF
15,TRBV18,TRBJ1-2,.,.,TGTGCCAGCTCCCCAGACGAGGGATCAGGATATGGCTACACCTTC,CASSPDEGSGYGYTF